Each of the 30 T cell receptor beta chains below was sequenced from the same sample in a study of cytomegalovirus exposure and HLA in healthy donors. TCRdb keeps only in-frame clones here, not all; method: immunoSEQ multiplex PCR. The sample has about 82,000 clones, 85% to 95% seen once. The source material was PBMCs. The origin of the receptors is a man in his late teens or twenties in good health and CMV-seronegative.

V usage is TRBV18 and J usage is TRBJ1-5, with 8 bases identical to TRBD1. V lost 3 bases to trimming and J lost 0 bases; unmatched junction nucleotides: 7. This CDR3 comprises 17 residues. Germline assignment: CDR1 KGHSH and CDR2 LQKENI. Here the CDR3 reads CASSPQGAFGSNQPQHF. The CDR3 DNA reads TGTGCCAGCTCACCGCAGGGGGCGTTTGGTAGCAATCAGCCCCAGCATTTT.

This chain connects TRBV7-8 to TRBJ2-1; perhaps TRBD2 as D (6 bases). Germline V CDR1 and CDR2: SGHVS, FQNEAQ. The CDR3 covers 15 residues. V was pared by 1 base and J by 2 bases, with 9 bases between. The chain's CDR3 is CASSLGGVPYNEQFF. CDR3 bases: TGTGCCAGCAGCTTAGGGGGGGTCCCCTACAATGAGCAGTTCTTC. The variable domain in full, with the rest retrieved from reference TRBV7-8 and TRBJ2-1, is GAGVSQSPRYKVAKRGQDVALRCDPISGHVSLFWYQQALGQGPEFLTYFQNEAQLDKSGLPSDRFFAERPEGSVSTLKIQRTQQEDSAVYLCASSLGGVPYNEQFFGPGTRLTVL.

This chain links TRBV19 with TRBJ2-7, with 14 nucleotides matching TRBD2. Germline lookup yields CDR1 LNHDA and CDR2 SQIVND (reference sequence). J was trimmed by 1 base and V by 3 bases; bases with no gene match: 11. The CDR3 loop spans 19 amino acids. The CDR3 bases are TGTGCCAGTAGTATGGAGGGGCTTGGACTAGCGGGAGGTTCCTACGAGCAGTACTTC. Amino acid sequence: CASSMEGLGLAGGSYEQYF.

The V call is TRBV2, the J call TRBJ1-3; D gene uncertain. Germline CDR1 and CDR2: SNHLY and FYNNEI. This CDR3 has 16 residues. The V and J ends lost 5 bases and 2 bases respectively, with 16 bases between them. The CDR3 loop is CASSWGDPRPGNTIYF. DNA for the CDR3: TGTGCCAGCAGTTGGGGAGATCCGAGGCCTGGAAACACCATATATTTT.

The V gene is TRBV15, the J gene TRBJ2-1; 9 bases are a match to TRBD1. This CDR3 region has 15 residues. Per germline, CDR1 LNHNV and CDR2 YYDKDF (reference sequence). Trimming cost V 0 bases and J 13 bases; bases outside gene matches: 10. CDR3 sequence: CATSRDPIYRGHQFF. Here the CDR3 DNA reads TGTGCCACCAGCAGAGATCCGATCTACAGGGGGCACCAGTTCTTC.

The genes are TRBV13 and TRBJ2-5; TRBD2 might be the D (6 bases). The CDR3 contains 14 residues. Looked up from germline, CDR1 is PRHDT and CDR2 is FYEKMQ (reference sequence). V was trimmed by 5 bases and J by 4 bases, leaving 14 bases between them. The CDR3 loop is CASSPFEGGETQYF. Here the CDR3 DNA reads TGTGCCAGCAGCCCATTTGAGGGAGGAGAGACCCAGTACTTC.

The chain couples TRBV30 to TRBJ1-3; 9 bases are shared with TRBD1. Germline loops: CDR1 GTSNPN, CDR2 SVGIG (reference sequence). Unmatched junction bases numbered 5, after V lost 3 bases and J lost 2 bases. The CDR3 sequence is 15 residues long. This CDR3 reads CAWRGQGLPGNTIYF. CDR3 nucleotides: TGTGCCTGGAGGGGACAGGGACTCCCTGGAAACACCATATATTTT.

This rearrangement joins TRBV5-5 to TRBJ2-7, with TRBD1 as a possible D gene (6 bases). The CDR3 is made up of 12 amino acids. V lost 4 bases to trimming and J lost 3 bases, with 8 bases between them. CDR1 is SGHKS, CDR2 YYEKEE, per germline (reference sequence). The chain's CDR3 is CASSQDSYEQYF. DNA of the CDR3: TGTGCCAGCAGCCAGGACAGCTACGAGCAGTACTTC.

The chain couples TRBV7-9 to TRBJ1-4; D is possibly TRBD1 (6 bases). The CDR3 sequence is 15 residues long. The ends were cut back, 3 bases at V and 3 bases at J, with 11 bases in the middle. Germline loops: CDR1 SEHNR, CDR2 FQNEAQ (reference sequence). CDR3 DNA sequence: TGTGCCAGCAGCTTGGCAGGGGCGGCTAATGAAAAACTGTTTTTT. It translates to CASSLAGAANEKLFF.

Turning to this clone: An end of the junction does not agree with germline; a read error may underlie this. The chain carries TRBV10-3 and TRBJ2-2; 12 positions match TRBD2. Germline CDR1 reads ENHRY; CDR2 reads SYGVKD. This CDR3 contains 15 residues. CDR3 loop: CASSYLAGGPGELFF. DNA of the CDR3: TGTGCCAGCAGTTACCTAGCGGGAGGGCCCGGGGAGCTGTTTTTT.

The chain uses TRBV5-4 and TRBJ1-1; 11 nucleotides align to TRBD1. This CDR3 contains 15 residues. With 4 bases clipped from V and 5 bases from J, the junction kept 7 bases outside the gene matches. From germline, CDR1 is SGHNT and CDR2 YYREEE (reference sequence). The CDR3 spells CASSTGQGANTEAFF. The CDR3 nucleotides read TGTGCCAGCAGCACCGGACAGGGGGCGAATACTGAAGCTTTCTTT.

The chain links TRBV11-3 to TRBJ1-1; no definite D call. Between the trimmed V and J ends, which lost 1 base and 5 bases, there was a span of 8 bases. From germline, CDR1 is SGHNT and CDR2 YENEEA. The CDR3 length is 13 residues. In DNA, the CDR3 is TGTGCCAGCAGCTTAGTCATGAGAACTGAAGCTTTCTTT. Residues: CASSLVMRTEAFF.

V gene TRBV11-2 combines with J gene TRBJ2-1, with D possibly TRBD2 on 5 matching bases. This CDR3 comprises 14 residues. Germline CDR1 and CDR2: SGHAT and FQNNGV. Trimming took 2 bases from V and 5 from J, leaving 10 bases between them. The CDR3 loop is CASSLSPGNNEQFF. The CDR3 bases are TGTGCCAGCAGCTTATCCCCGGGGAACAATGAGCAGTTCTTC.

This sequence joins TRBV5-8 and TRBJ2-3; 13 bases are shared with TRBD2. Trimming cost V 4 bases and J 4 bases; bases outside gene matches: 12. This CDR3 spans 18 amino acids. Per the germline V gene, CDR1 is SGHTS and CDR2 is YDEGEE. The CDR3 nucleotides read TGTGCCAGCAGCCCGCGGACTAGCGGGAGCGTCTGGGCAGATACGCAGTATTTT. Translation: CASSPRTSGSVWADTQYF.

This clone was recorded once. The chain joins TRBV6-1 to TRBJ1-2, with 9 bases that match TRBD1. Germline lookup yields CDR1 MNHNS and CDR2 SASEGT. This CDR3 has 13 residues. Germline trimming cut 4 bases from V and 7 bases from J; bases unmatched to any gene: 4. The DNA for the CDR3 is TGTGCCAGCAGTGGGACAGGGGTGGCTGGCTACACCTTC. It codes for CASSGTGVAGYTF.

The gene calls are TRBV18 and TRBJ1-1, with D uncertain. This CDR3 contains 15 residues. The germline V gene encodes CDR1 KGHSH and CDR2 LQKENI. V gave up 3 bases and J gave up 5 bases, with 16 bases separating them. CDR3 sequence (DNA): TGTGCCAGCTCACCTCAACGGGAGATGGGAACTGAAGCTTTCTTT. Translated, it gives CASSPQREMGTEAFF.

The table lists this clone with a few counts. This chain links TRBV5-5 with TRBJ1-2, with 7 bases that match TRBD1. The CDR3 has 14 amino acids. Germline V gene data show CDR1 as SGHKS and CDR2 as YYEKEE (reference sequence). The junction had 11 bases not matched to a gene; V was cut back by 4 bases and J by 8 bases. The CDR3, as DNA: TGTGCCAGCAGCCACGGGACAGACCGCTCCGGCTACACCTTC. It encodes CASSHGTDRSGYTF.

The chain joins TRBV7-2 to TRBJ1-5, with D possibly TRBD1 on 5 matching bases. With 1 base removed from V and 7 bases from J, the gap between germline ends came to 14 bases. Germline CDR1 reads SGHTA; CDR2 reads FQGNSA. CDR3 size: 15 residues. The CDR3 region has the DNA TGTGCCAGCAGCTTAGTTGGGCAGGGAGGACAGCCCCAGCATTTT. Translation gives CASSLVGQGGQPQHF.

This clone appeared once. This chain connects TRBV2 to TRBJ2-5; D not resolved. The CDR3 is made up of 12 amino acids. Trimming pared 5 bases from V and 5 bases from J, leaving 9 bases between. Germline CDR1 and CDR2: SNHLY and FYNNEI. CDR3 DNA sequence: TGTGCCAGCAGTCCCCGAGCGGAGACCCAGTACTTC. This gives the protein CASSPRAETQYF.

The chain employs TRBV7-2 and TRBJ1-5; 7 bases are a match to TRBD1. The CDR3 spans 14 residues. Germline lookup yields CDR1 SGHTA and CDR2 FQGNSA. The V and J ends lost 5 bases and 4 bases, in that order; junction bases with no gene match: 5. CDR3 in amino acids: CASSEYRGNQPQHF. CDR3 DNA sequence: TGTGCCAGCAGCGAATACAGGGGTAATCAGCCCCAGCATTTT.

The V and J genes are TRBV6-5 and TRBJ2-1; TRBD1 aligns across 10 bases. The CDR3 contains 15 residues. Germline assignment: CDR1 MNHEY and CDR2 SVGAGI. V trimming: 2 bases; J trimming: 7 bases; junction bases outside the gene matches: 5. The CDR3 loop reads CASSYRGQGVNEQFF. In DNA form, the CDR3 reads TGTGCCAGCAGTTACAGAGGACAGGGGGTTAATGAGCAGTTCTTC.

This sequence joins TRBV6-1 and TRBJ2-7; D is ambiguous. V gave up 4 bases and J gave up 0 bases, with 16 bases separating them. Germline V lookup: CDR1 MNHNS, CDR2 SASEGT. This CDR3 has 16 residues. As DNA, the CDR3 is TGTGCCAGCAGTGGACAAACTCCAGGTGTCTCCTACGAGCAGTACTTC. It is translated as CASSGQTPGVSYEQYF.

The CDR3 bases are TGTGCCAGCAGCCCCTATGGAGCGCGCCCTTACACAGATACGCAGTATTTT. It codes for CASSPYGARPYTDTQYF. The rearrangement links TRBV5-8 to TRBJ2-3; D ambiguous. The V gene lost 4 bases and the J gene lost 2 bases, with 20 bases spanning the gap. Germline CDR1 and CDR2: SGHTS and YDEGEE. This CDR3 contains 17 residues.

The gene calls are TRBV12-5 and TRBJ2-7, with 10 bases identical to TRBD1. The CDR3 has 18 amino acids. Germline trimming cut 3 bases from V and 2 bases from J; bases unmatched to any gene: 13. Germline CDR1 LGHNT, CDR2 FRNRAP. DNA of the CDR3: TGTGCTAGTGGTTTTTCCACCCGGGACAGGGGACCGGCCTACGAGCAGTACTTC. It encodes CASGFSTRDRGPAYEQYF.

The chain uses TRBV19 and TRBJ1-1; 9 positions agree with TRBD1. The germline V gene has CDR1 LNHDA and CDR2 SQIVND (reference sequence). With V trimmed by 5 bases and J by 6 bases, 7 bases remained unmatched. The CDR3 runs to 14 residues. The CDR3 DNA reads as TGTGCCAGTAGTCCCCGGACAGGGGTCGCTGAAGCTTTCTTT. It codes for CASSPRTGVAEAFF.

This chain uses TRBV6-5 with TRBJ2-1, with 8 bases matching TRBD2. From germline, CDR1 is MNHEY and CDR2 SVGAGI. The length of the CDR3 is 13 residues. The J segment lost 10 bases and the V segment lost 6 bases, leaving 8 bases of the junction unmatched. CDR3 bases: TGTGCCAGCAGATTAAGCGGGAGCGGAGAGCAGTTCTTC. Translating it yields CASRLSGSGEQFF.

This chain links TRBV5-1 with TRBJ1-6, with D possibly being TRBD1 (5 bases). This CDR3 is built from 15 residues. Per germline, CDR1 SGHRS and CDR2 YFSETQ. V was pared by 3 bases and J by 10 bases, with 17 bases between. The CDR3 loop reads CASSWGGGDESPLHF. The CDR3 bases are TGCGCCAGCAGCTGGGGAGGCGGGGACGAATCACCCCTCCACTTT.

This chain joins TRBV6-5 and TRBJ1-1; D gene unclear. Germline CDR1 MNHEY, CDR2 SVGAGI. V dropped 5 bases and J dropped 7 bases, with 17 bases sitting between them. This CDR3 has 14 residues. The DNA of the CDR3 is TGTGCCAGCAGTCCCCTAAAGAAAATTAATGAAGCTTTCTTT. This codes for CASSPLKKINEAFF.

The rearrangement uses TRBV7-8 and TRBJ1-5, with D tentatively TRBD1 (6 bases). The V and J ends lost 3 bases and 4 bases respectively, with 16 bases between them. The CDR3 is 16 residues long. Per germline, CDR1 SGHVS and CDR2 FQNEAQ. For the CDR3, the DNA is TGTGCCAGCAGCTTGCTTCCAGGGGATTGGAATCAGCCCCAGCATTTT. Its protein product is CASSLLPGDWNQPQHF.

The chain employs TRBV5-1 and TRBJ2-7; 8 bases match TRBD2. CDR1 and CDR2 (germline): SGHRS, YFSETQ. The CDR3 has 16 amino acids. V trimming: 3 bases; J trimming: 0 bases; junction bases outside the gene matches: 8. This CDR3 reads CASSWTLAGGSYEQYF. CDR3 bases: TGCGCCAGCAGCTGGACCCTGGCGGGGGGCTCCTACGAGCAGTACTTC.